This T cell receptor beta chain was identified during a study of T-cell memory formation after mild COVID-19. TCRdb reprocessed the 5' RACE reads via MiXCR and lists one record per CDR3 protein. The repertoire holds approximately 500,000 distinct CDR3 sequences, with approximately 23% as singletons. This CDR3 region has 14 residues. Per germline, CDR1 KGHSH and CDR2 LQKENI. V shed 4 bases and J 7 bases; nucleotides not matched to a gene: 7. The rearrangement uses TRBV18 and TRBJ2-3, with 8 bases lining up with TRBD1. The receptor's source is an adult woman who had mild COVID-19 (a few samples of this study predate the infection). Cell type and time point are not known. Specimen: PBMCs or a T cell subset sorted from them (not recorded which). The CDR3 DNA sequence: TGTGCCAGCTCACGCGCGGACAGGGAAAATACGCAGTATTTT. Protein product: CASSRADRENTQYF.